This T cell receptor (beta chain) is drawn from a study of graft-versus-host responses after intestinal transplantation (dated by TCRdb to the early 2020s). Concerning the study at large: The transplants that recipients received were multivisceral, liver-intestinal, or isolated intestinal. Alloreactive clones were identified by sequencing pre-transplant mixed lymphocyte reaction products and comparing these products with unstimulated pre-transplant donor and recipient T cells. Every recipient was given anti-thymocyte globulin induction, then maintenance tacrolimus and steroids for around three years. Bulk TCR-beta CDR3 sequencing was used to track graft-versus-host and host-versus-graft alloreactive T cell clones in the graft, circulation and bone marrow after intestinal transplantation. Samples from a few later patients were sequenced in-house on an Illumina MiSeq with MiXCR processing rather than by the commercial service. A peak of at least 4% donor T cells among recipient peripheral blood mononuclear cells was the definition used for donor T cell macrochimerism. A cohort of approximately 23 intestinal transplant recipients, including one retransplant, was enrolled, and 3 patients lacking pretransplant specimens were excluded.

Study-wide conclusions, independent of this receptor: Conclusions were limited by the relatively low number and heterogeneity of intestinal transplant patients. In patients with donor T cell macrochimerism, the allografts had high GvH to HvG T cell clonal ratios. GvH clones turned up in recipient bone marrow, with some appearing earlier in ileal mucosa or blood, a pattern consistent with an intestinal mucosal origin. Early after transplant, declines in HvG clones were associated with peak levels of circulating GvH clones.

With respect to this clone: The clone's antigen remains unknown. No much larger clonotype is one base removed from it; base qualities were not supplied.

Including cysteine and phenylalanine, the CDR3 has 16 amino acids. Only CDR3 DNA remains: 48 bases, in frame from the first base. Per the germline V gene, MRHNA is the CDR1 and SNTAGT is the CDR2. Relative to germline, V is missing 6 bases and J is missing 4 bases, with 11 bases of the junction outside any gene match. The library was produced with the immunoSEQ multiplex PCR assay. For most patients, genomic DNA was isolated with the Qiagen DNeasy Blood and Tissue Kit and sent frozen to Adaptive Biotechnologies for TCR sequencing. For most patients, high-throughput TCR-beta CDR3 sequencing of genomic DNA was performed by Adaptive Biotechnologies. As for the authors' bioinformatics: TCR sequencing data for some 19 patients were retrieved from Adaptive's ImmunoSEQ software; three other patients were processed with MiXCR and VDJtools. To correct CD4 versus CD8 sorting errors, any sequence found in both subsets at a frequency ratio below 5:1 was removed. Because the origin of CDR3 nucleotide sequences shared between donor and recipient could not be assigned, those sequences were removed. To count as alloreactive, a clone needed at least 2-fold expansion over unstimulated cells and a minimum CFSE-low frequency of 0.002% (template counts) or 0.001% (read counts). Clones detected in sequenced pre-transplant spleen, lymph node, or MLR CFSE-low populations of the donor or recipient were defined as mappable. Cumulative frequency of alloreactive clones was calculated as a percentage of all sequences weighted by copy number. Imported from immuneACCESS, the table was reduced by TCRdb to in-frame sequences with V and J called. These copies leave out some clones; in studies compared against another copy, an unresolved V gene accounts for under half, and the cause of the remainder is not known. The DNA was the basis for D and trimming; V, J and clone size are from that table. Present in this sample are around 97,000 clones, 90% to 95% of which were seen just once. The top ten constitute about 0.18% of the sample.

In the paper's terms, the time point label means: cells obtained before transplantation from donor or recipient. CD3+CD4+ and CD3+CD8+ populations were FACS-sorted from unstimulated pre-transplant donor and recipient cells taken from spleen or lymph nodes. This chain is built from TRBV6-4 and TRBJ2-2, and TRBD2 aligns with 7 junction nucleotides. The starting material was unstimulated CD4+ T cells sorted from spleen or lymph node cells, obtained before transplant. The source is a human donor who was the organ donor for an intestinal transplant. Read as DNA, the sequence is TGTGCCAGCAGGTCCAAGGAGCGGGACGGCACCGGGGAGCTGTTTTTT. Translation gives CASRSKERDGTGELFF.